One sample yielded the 19 T cell receptor beta chains listed below, sequenced in a study of blood T cell repertoires in COVID-19. Clones were read by immunoSEQ multiplex PCR, and TCRdb kept only the in-frame ones, dropping some. Of about 200,000 clones listed, approximately 81% are singletons. The sample comprised peripheral blood. These TCRs come from a woman aged 80 or older with acute or convalescent COVID-19.

V usage is TRBV5-4 and J usage is TRBJ2-4; TRBD2 is a possible D gene (5 bases). CDR3 size: 13 residues. V lost 2 bases, J lost 10 bases, and 13 bases lay in between. Germline-derived CDR1 and CDR2 are SGHNT and YYREEE (reference sequence). CDR3 bases: TGTGCCAGCAGCTTCCCGGACGGACTTATTCAGTACTTC. Amino acid sequence: CASSFPDGLIQYF.

The rearrangement joins TRBV11-2 to TRBJ1-4, with D possibly being TRBD1 (5 bases). This CDR3 is built from 16 residues. The V end was cut by 5 bases, the J end by 0 bases, with 13 bases between. Germline CDR1 reads SGHAT; CDR2 reads FQNNGV. CDR3 DNA sequence: TGTGCCAGCAGCCTAGCAGGGTACACAACTAATGAAAAACTGTTTTTT. Translated: CASSLAGYTTNEKLFF.

The chain combines TRBV6-5 with TRBJ1-4; 7 bases align to TRBD1. Germline trimming cut 11 bases from V and 3 bases from J; bases unmatched to any gene: 12. The CDR3 runs to 15 residues. CDR1 is MNHEY and CDR2 is SVGAGI in the germline V gene. The CDR3 nucleotides read TGTGCCTCGAGAGGGGGCGAGGTATCTAATGAAAAACTGTTTTTT. This sequence encodes CASRGGEVSNEKLFF.

This clone turned up a few times. V gene TRBV5-4 combines with J gene TRBJ1-2; perhaps TRBD1 as D (5 bases). CDR3 size: 15 residues. CDR1 and CDR2 (germline): SGHNT, YYREEE (reference sequence). V was cut by 4 bases and J by 4 bases, with 17 bases left in between. The CDR3 spells CASSPARAPLYGYTF. As DNA, the CDR3 is TGTGCCAGCAGCCCGGCCAGGGCCCCTCTCTATGGCTACACCTTC.

V gene TRBV9 combines with J gene TRBJ2-7, with 11 bases matching TRBD2. J gave up 6 bases and V 4 bases, and 15 bases lay outside the gene matches. The CDR3 is made up of 17 amino acids. The germline V gene encodes CDR1 SGDLS and CDR2 YYNGEE. In nucleotides, the CDR3 is TGTGCCAGCAGCCCTCGGGGGACTAGCGGAGGACCCCCCGAGCAGTACTTC. It encodes CASSPRGTSGGPPEQYF.

The chain employs TRBV5-6 and TRBJ2-2, with D perhaps matching TRBD2 (6 bases). V dropped 2 bases and J dropped 4 bases, with 15 bases sitting between them. This CDR3 has 16 residues. The germline gives CDR1 SGHDT, CDR2 YYEEEE. This chain's CDR3 is CASSLNNGSVTGELFF. In nucleotides, the CDR3 is TGTGCCAGCAGCTTAAACAACGGGAGTGTCACCGGGGAGCTGTTTTTT.

The rearrangement links TRBV5-4 to TRBJ2-5; D may be TRBD2 (6 bases). Per the germline V gene, CDR1 is SGHNT and CDR2 is YYREEE (reference sequence). This CDR3 comprises 15 residues. The V and J ends lost 0 bases and 2 bases respectively, with 11 bases between them. The CDR3 here is CASSLDSGVQETQYF. In nucleotides, the CDR3 is TGTGCCAGCAGCTTGGATTCGGGGGTACAAGAGACCCAGTACTTC.

The V gene is TRBV5-4, the J gene TRBJ2-3, with 11 bases matching TRBD2. Unmatched junction bases numbered 6, after V lost 3 bases and J lost 6 bases. Germline V gene lookup returns CDR1 SGHNT and CDR2 YYREEE (reference sequence). The CDR3 loop spans 15 amino acids. The CDR3 loop reads CASSSLVAGGDTQYF. CDR3 coding DNA: TGTGCCAGCAGCTCCCTAGTAGCGGGGGGGGATACGCAGTATTTT.

The chain has TRBV7-2 and TRBJ1-5; D remains ambiguous. V lost 4 bases, J lost 5 bases, and 6 bases lay in between. Germline assignment: CDR1 SGHTA and CDR2 FQGNSA. The CDR3 totals 12 residues. CDR3 in amino acids: CASSSSDQPQHF. The CDR3 bases are TGTGCCAGCAGCTCCTCGGATCAGCCCCAGCATTTT.

The V call is TRBV6-5, the J call TRBJ2-4, with D tentatively TRBD1 (6 bases). CDR3 size: 13 residues. Trimming stripped 6 bases from V and 9 bases from J, with 15 bases between. CDR1 is MNHEY, CDR2 SVGAGI, per germline. The CDR3 region has the DNA TGTGCCAGCAGCCCCTCACAGGGCGGCATTCAGTACTTC. Its protein product is CASSPSQGGIQYF.

The chain is built from TRBV12-5 and TRBJ2-2, with 7 bases fitting TRBD1. This CDR3 has 15 amino acids. Germline assignment: CDR1 LGHNT and CDR2 FRNRAP. V lost 3 bases to trimming and J lost 4 bases; unmatched junction nucleotides: 5. This CDR3 reads CASGLRQGPTGELFF. The DNA for the CDR3 is TGTGCTAGTGGTTTAAGACAGGGCCCCACCGGGGAGCTGTTTTTT.

This sequence joins TRBV29-1 and TRBJ2-5; 9 positions match TRBD1. The CDR3 has 13 residues. J gave up 5 bases and V 8 bases, and 9 bases lay outside the gene matches. Looked up from germline, CDR1 is SQVTM and CDR2 is ANQGSEA. The CDR3 DNA reads as TGCAGCTTCCCGGGGACAGGGTTGGAGACCCAGTACTTC. Protein sequence: CSFPGTGLETQYF.

This clone was recorded once. This chain joins TRBV5-1 and TRBJ2-7; 14 bases align to TRBD2. Trimming removed 2 bases from V and 3 bases from J; junction bases left unmatched: 13. Germline assignment: CDR1 SGHRS and CDR2 YFSETQ. The CDR3 sequence is 19 residues long. CDR3 protein: CASSFEPPGLAGEVYEQYF. CDR3 sequence (DNA): TGCGCCAGCAGCTTCGAACCACCGGGACTAGCGGGGGAGGTCTACGAGCAGTACTTC. Full variable domain (remainder filled in from reference TRBV5-1 and TRBJ2-7): KAGVTQTPRYLIKTRGQQVTLSCSPISGHRSVSWYQQTPGQGLQFLFEYFSETQRNKGNFPGRFSGRQFSNSRSEMNVSTLELGDSALYLCASSFEPPGLAGEVYEQYFGPGTRLTVT.

This clone was counted between two and nine times. This sequence joins TRBV6-5 and TRBJ1-5; D is unclear. The CDR3 extends over 15 amino acids. V lost 7 bases and J lost 0, with 13 bases in between. Germline V gene lookup returns CDR1 MNHEY and CDR2 SVGAGI. CDR3 bases: TGTGCCAGCAACCTGGACGGGAATAGCAATCAGCCCCAGCATTTT. This encodes CASNLDGNSNQPQHF.

This clone was recorded a few times. The CDR3 sequence: CASSIGQGTTYEQYF. The CDR3 DNA reads as TGTGCCAGCAGCATTGGACAGGGGACGACCTACGAGCAGTACTTC. The V gene is TRBV2, the J gene TRBJ2-7; 9 nucleotides match TRBD1. Germline assignment: CDR1 SNHLY and CDR2 FYNNEI. This CDR3 is built from 15 residues. The V gene end was trimmed by 6 bases and the J gene end by 2 bases; junction bases not matched to a gene: 8.

This sequence joins TRBV5-1 and TRBJ2-3; 15 nucleotides align to TRBD2. Trimming took 4 bases from V and 2 from J; bases not matched to a gene: 8. The CDR3 runs 18 residues. Germline values: CDR1 SGHRS, CDR2 YFSETQ. CDR3 sequence (DNA): TGCGCCAGCAGCCCCGGACTAGCGGGGGGGAAAATCACAGATACGCAGTATTTT. This gives the protein CASSPGLAGGKITDTQYF.

J is TRBJ2-2 and V is TRBV3-1 (or the pseudogene TRBV3-2); 7 nucleotides line up with TRBD2. This CDR3 contains 17 residues. CDR1 LGHDT and CDR2 YNNKEL come from the germline V gene (reference sequence). V trimming: 3 bases; J trimming: 8 bases; junction bases outside the gene matches: 15. Here the CDR3 DNA reads TGTGCCAGCAGCCACGCGGGGGTCTTACTATCACCGGGGGAGCTGTTTTTT. This encodes CASSHAGVLLSPGELFF.

The chain employs TRBV15 and TRBJ2-2, with TRBD2 as a possible D gene (6 bases). The CDR3 has 16 residues. CDR1 LNHNV and CDR2 YYDKDF come from the germline V gene (reference sequence). Trimming shortened V by 0 bases and J by 2 bases, and 10 bases separated the two germline ends. The CDR3 nucleotides are TGTGCCACCAGCAGAGACACGGGACTTAACACCGGGGAGCTGTTTTTT. Translation gives CATSRDTGLNTGELFF.

The rearrangement joins TRBV2 to TRBJ1-5; D gene unclear. V was clipped by 0 bases and J by 14 bases, with 20 bases between them. The CDR3 is 15 amino acids. CDR1 and CDR2 from the germline V gene are SNHLY and FYNNEI. As DNA, the CDR3 is TGTGCCAGCAGTGAAGCGGGCGGGTTTCTGGAGAGAAAGCATTTT. Translated: CASSEAGGFLERKHF.